Presented here are 23 T cell receptor beta chains from one specimen sequenced in a study of T cell changes during pregnancy in multiple sclerosis. Using immunoSEQ multiplex PCR, the repertoire was profiled, and TCRdb retains in-frame clones only, with some absent. The sample lists about 77,000 clones, about 89% occurring once. The sample consisted of peripheral blood, taken before pregnancy. These receptors all stem from a female donor with multiple sclerosis, enrolled in a pregnancy study.

This chain joins TRBV6-5 and TRBJ1-2; D gene ambiguous. V was cut by 5 bases and J by 1 base, with 8 bases left in between. The CDR3 consists of 13 residues. CDR1 is MNHEY and CDR2 is SVGAGI in the germline V gene. Here the CDR3 DNA reads TGTGCCAGCAGTCTAACGAGTAACTATGGCTACACCTTC. Residues: CASSLTSNYGYTF.

The rearrangement joins TRBV18 to TRBJ1-2, with TRBD1 matching over 9 bases. Germline CDR1 and CDR2: KGHSH and LQKENI. With 5 bases clipped from V and 5 bases from J, the junction kept 6 bases outside the gene matches. The CDR3 spans 14 residues. The CDR3 sequence: CASSSRDREYGYTF. For the CDR3, the DNA is TGTGCCAGCTCATCCCGGGACAGGGAGTATGGCTACACCTTC.

This sequence joins TRBV29-1 and TRBJ2-3; D remains unclear. Germline loops: CDR1 SQVTM, CDR2 ANQGSEA. The CDR3 contains 13 residues. V was trimmed by 7 bases and J by 2 bases, leaving 13 bases between them. CDR3 sequence (DNA): TGCAGCGGCCAAACTCATCCCACAGATACGCAGTATTTT. It translates to CSGQTHPTDTQYF.

The genes are TRBV25-1 and TRBJ2-2, with unresolved D. There are 14 residues in the CDR3. Trimming took 5 bases from V and 0 from J, leaving 7 bases between them. Germline V gene lookup returns CDR1 MGHDK and CDR2 SYGVNS. CDR3 DNA sequence: TGTGCCAGCAGTTCCAGGACGAACACCGGGGAGCTGTTTTTT. It codes for CASSSRTNTGELFF. Combining the CDR3 with reference TRBV25-1 and TRBJ2-2 gives the whole variable domain EADIYQTPRYLVIGTGKKITLECSQTMGHDKMYWYQQDPGMELHLIHYSYGVNSTEKGDLSSESTVSRIRTEHFPLTLESARPSHTSQYLCASSSRTNTGELFFGEGSRLTVL.

This clone was found once. The V and J genes are TRBV7-3 and TRBJ1-2; a weak D match, TRBD1 (5 bases). Germline-derived CDR1 and CDR2 are SGHTA and FQGTGA. Trimming took off 2 bases at V and 3 bases at J, with 13 bases between the two ends. This CDR3 region has 15 residues. The chain's CDR3 is CASSLVAGLDYGYTF. The CDR3 nucleotides read TGTGCCAGCAGCTTAGTGGCAGGGCTAGACTATGGCTACACCTTC.

This chain connects TRBV19 to TRBJ1-4; the match to TRBD1 covers 7 bases. J lost 9 bases, V lost 5 bases, and 9 bases had no gene match. CDR1 is LNHDA and CDR2 is SQIVND in the germline V gene (reference sequence). The CDR3 spans 14 residues. The CDR3 protein is CASSGLRDRKKLFF. The CDR3 DNA reads as TGTGCCAGTAGTGGCCTCCGGGACAGAAAAAAACTGTTTTTT.

V and J are TRBV5-4 and TRBJ2-4, with D unclear. The CDR3 runs 14 residues. V was trimmed by 1 base and J by 3 bases, leaving 8 bases between them. Per germline, CDR1 SGHNT and CDR2 YYREEE (reference sequence). CDR3 DNA: TGTGCCAGCAGCTTGACGAGTAGCAAAAACATTCAGTACTTC. It specifies CASSLTSSKNIQYF.

V gene TRBV7-9 combines with J gene TRBJ2-7; TRBD1 aligns across 7 bases. The ends lost 4 bases at V and 6 bases at J; junction bases unmatched: 9. Per germline, CDR1 SEHNR and CDR2 FQNEAQ (reference sequence). The CDR3 loop spans 14 amino acids. The CDR3 reads CASSSTGFGREQYF. CDR3 DNA sequence: TGTGCCAGCAGCTCGACAGGGTTCGGTCGCGAGCAGTACTTC.

The rearrangement joins TRBV7-8 to TRBJ1-4, with D possibly matching TRBD1 (5 bases). This CDR3 has 15 amino acids. The ends were cut back, 5 bases at V and 4 bases at J, with 14 bases in the middle. CDR1 is SGHVS and CDR2 is FQNEAQ in the germline V gene. CDR3: CASSPRGRRNEKLFF. In nucleotides, the CDR3 is TGTGCCAGCAGCCCCCGGGGGAGACGTAATGAAAAACTGTTTTTT.

This sequence joins TRBV4-1 and TRBJ1-4; 9 bases are shared with TRBD1. CDR1 is MGHRA, CDR2 YSYEKL, per germline. The CDR3 runs 15 residues. V gave up 3 bases and J gave up 5 bases; unmatched junction bases: 4. The CDR3 protein is CASSQGDRDNEKLFF. In DNA, the CDR3 is TGCGCCAGCAGCCAGGGGGACAGGGACAATGAAAAACTGTTTTTT.

The chain is built from TRBV11-2 and TRBJ2-1, with 8 bases lining up with TRBD2. CDR3 length: 17 amino acids. Germline V gives CDR1 SGHAT, CDR2 FQNNGV. V shed 5 bases, J shed 2 bases, and the junction held 11 bases outside the gene matches. The CDR3 region is CASSTGTRAGAYNEQFF. The DNA of the CDR3 is TGTGCCAGCAGCACAGGGACTAGGGCCGGGGCCTACAATGAGCAGTTCTTC.

The rearrangement uses TRBV6-6 and TRBJ2-5; D is uncertain. The germline V gene encodes CDR1 MNHNY and CDR2 SVGAGI (reference sequence). With 2 bases removed from V and 10 bases from J, the gap between germline ends came to 8 bases. This CDR3 has 11 amino acids. The CDR3 nucleotides read TGTGCCAGCAGTTACGAGGTAGACCAGTACTTC. As protein: CASSYEVDQYF.

V gene TRBV7-2 combines with J gene TRBJ2-5; the match to TRBD2 covers 8 bases. The CDR3 consists of 15 residues. Per germline, CDR1 SGHTA and CDR2 FQGNSA. J gave up 5 bases and V 1 base, and 6 bases lay outside the gene matches. CDR3 coding DNA: TGTGCCAGCAGCTTAGTAGCGGGGCTCTGGGAGACCCAGTACTTC. Amino acids: CASSLVAGLWETQYF.

This clone was detected once. This chain connects TRBV5-1 to TRBJ2-5; D is perhaps TRBD1 (6 bases). Trimming shortened V by 4 bases and J by 5 bases, and 18 bases separated the two germline ends. Germline CDR1 SGHRS, CDR2 YFSETQ. This CDR3 contains 15 residues. The CDR3 DNA sequence: TGCGCCAGCAGCCCCGAAGGGGGTAGAGGGGAGACCCAGTACTTC. This encodes CASSPEGGRGETQYF.

The rearrangement links TRBV30 to TRBJ2-5, with 11 bases identical to TRBD2. The germline V gene encodes CDR1 GTSNPN and CDR2 SVGIG (reference sequence). This CDR3 is built from 17 residues. The V gene end was trimmed by 2 bases and the J gene end by 5 bases; junction bases not matched to a gene: 13. CDR3 bases: TGTGCCTGGAGTCGCCGGATAGCGGGGGGGCATTTGGAGACCCAGTACTTC. Residues: CAWSRRIAGGHLETQYF.

The CDR3 protein is CASSSKAGGNEKLFF. Here the CDR3 DNA reads TGTGCCAGCAGCTCCAAAGCAGGGGGGAATGAAAAACTGTTTTTT. This chain joins TRBV5-4 and TRBJ1-4, with 7 bases identical to TRBD1. The length of the CDR3 is 15 residues. V lost 3 bases, J lost 5 bases, and 7 bases stayed unmatched. The germline V gene has CDR1 SGHNT and CDR2 YYREEE (reference sequence).

The rearrangement uses TRBV5-1 and TRBJ1-5; tentatively, D is TRBD1 (5 bases). V was shortened by 0 bases and J by 5 bases, with 9 bases between the two germline ends. CDR1 and CDR2 (germline): SGHRS, YFSETQ. The CDR3 runs to 14 residues. CDR3 loop: CASSLGGGDQPQHF. In DNA, the CDR3 is TGCGCCAGCAGCTTGGGGGGGGGTGATCAGCCCCAGCATTTT.

The J gene is TRBJ1-4, the V gene TRBV30; D remains unclear. The V gene lost 3 bases and the J gene lost 4 bases, with 12 bases spanning the gap. The germline V gene has CDR1 GTSNPN and CDR2 SVGIG (reference sequence). This CDR3 is built from 14 residues. The CDR3 protein is CAWSLSGFNEKLFF. CDR3 in DNA: TGTGCCTGGAGCCTGTCAGGTTTTAATGAAAAACTGTTTTTT.

V gene TRBV2 combines with J gene TRBJ1-4, with a weak D call TRBD1 (5 bases). From germline, CDR1 is SNHLY and CDR2 FYNNEI. V lost 5 bases, J lost 8 bases, and 15 bases lay in between. This CDR3 contains 14 residues. CDR3: CASSSDSAGEKLFF. Written as DNA, the CDR3 is TGTGCCAGCAGTAGTGACAGCGCAGGGGAAAAACTGTTTTTT.

The chain has TRBV7-2 and TRBJ2-7, with D tentatively TRBD1 (5 bases). There are 14 residues in the CDR3. In germline, CDR1 is SGHTA, CDR2 FQGNSA. With 6 bases removed from V and 3 bases from J, the gap between germline ends came to 15 bases. The CDR3 loop is CASSRTSTVYEQYF. CDR3 nucleotide sequence: TGTGCCAGCAGTCGTACATCGACAGTCTACGAGCAGTACTTC.

This clone was seen only a few times. V is TRBV2 and J is TRBJ1-6; 10 bases agree with TRBD1. Germline assignment: CDR1 SNHLY and CDR2 FYNNEI. This CDR3 has 14 residues. Germline trimming cut 6 bases from V and 8 bases from J; bases unmatched to any gene: 4. CDR3 sequence reads: CASSVDRGDSPLHF. The CDR3 DNA sequence: TGTGCCAGCAGCGTGGACAGGGGGGATTCACCCCTCCACTTT.

The chain has TRBV5-1 and TRBJ2-7; a possible D gene is TRBD1 (5 bases). V lost 0 bases to trimming and J lost 5 bases, with 18 bases between them. The CDR3 totals 16 residues. The germline V gene encodes CDR1 SGHRS and CDR2 YFSETQ. The CDR3 nucleotides read TGCGCCAGCAGCTTGGCCTGGGGCGGAGCTCCCCACGAGCAGTACTTC. This gives the protein CASSLAWGGAPHEQYF.

The chain links TRBV19 to TRBJ2-2; 9 bases are a match to TRBD1. The CDR3 contains 16 residues. Germline V gives CDR1 LNHDA, CDR2 SQIVND (reference sequence). J gave up 1 base and V 7 bases, and 7 bases lay outside the gene matches. CDR3 loop: CASIPRGQGNTGELFF. DNA for the CDR3: TGTGCCAGTATCCCGCGGGGACAGGGGAACACCGGGGAGCTGTTTTTT. The whole variable domain, filled in from reference TRBV19 and TRBJ2-2, reads DGGITQSPKYLFRKEGQNVTLSCEQNLNHDAMYWYRQDPGQGLRLIYYSQIVNDFQKGDIAEGYSVSREKKESFPLTVTSAQKNPTAFYLCASIPRGQGNTGELFFGEGSRLTVL.